This TCR beta chain was found in a study of cytomegalovirus exposure and HLA in healthy donors (dated by TCRdb to 2016 to 2017). Some background on the complete study: According to an earlier analysis of a few hundred of the donors, about 179 million T cells yielded 90 million to 130 million unique TCR beta sequences and 276 Gb of sequence data. An early release covering around 630 HLA-typed donors comprised roughly 300 gigabases of sequencing data and roughly 86 million unique TCR sequences. Of the roughly 400 genotyped donors, roughly 85% fell in the genetic ancestry cluster associated with self-reported Caucasian donors. The aim of the study was to test whether cataloging public T cell receptors could identify signatures of past pathogen exposure. The T cell repertoires of 666 subjects were profiled by immunosequencing and related to cytomegalovirus serostatus. In addition to the first cohort of hundreds of subjects, a separate validation cohort of 120 different subjects was used. High-throughput TCR immunosequencing, statistical association of individual TCRs with disease status, and machine learning were combined to predict cytomegalovirus infection status. A later analysis re-examined previously published TCR beta repertoires from about 700 donors and added high-resolution HLA genotyping to investigate patterns of TCR occurrence. In the later analysis, no new phenotypic data were used to find candidate immune exposures; instead, reliance was placed on TCR beta sequences and their occurrence across donors. An earlier analysis of around 640 of the donors used high-throughput TCR beta sequencing to judge whether each TCR beta V gene segment behaved as functional or pseudogenic. Donor age, sex, ethnicity and CMV serostatus were compiled together with the repertoire data. A later genetic analysis used genome-wide SNP genotypes for about 65% of the 666 donors, treating that subset as a discovery cohort. All discovery cohort repertoires had been generated using a single sequencing platform. Class I and class II HLA loci were covered by the typing at four-digit resolution. The number of typed donors differed by locus: roughly 629-640 for A, B, C, DRB1 and DQB1; 522 for DQA1; approximately 600 for DPA1; and approximately 450 for DPB1. Because of strong linkage in the cohort, roughly five DR-DQ haplotypes were treated as single units for association and clustering. On average, roughly 250,000 unique TCR beta nucleotide sequences were sequenced per donor among a few hundred genotyped donors of the cohort, with roughly 18% of those sequences being non-productive.

In total, 666 healthy bone marrow donors made up the cohort. At the time of sampling, all cohort members were nominally healthy, though unrecorded immune exposures were likely present. The donor was CMV seronegative and belonged to the group of 352 seronegative cohort members. Each donor provided a peripheral blood sample, and peripheral blood mononuclear cells were used for TCR beta sequencing. Genomic DNA extraction from the blood cell samples was performed with the Qiagen DNeasy Blood Extraction Kit. Note on this clone: The specificity of this receptor is unknown. No per-base quality is available; no much larger clone lies one base away.

Libraries came from the immunoSEQ multiplex PCR assay. The multiplex PCR relied on a mix of 60 forward primers for TCR Vbeta segments and 13 reverse primers for TCR Jbeta segments. A multiplex PCR assay on genomic DNA amplified the CDR3 region of rearranged TCR beta genes. The amplified TCR beta libraries were sequenced on the Illumina HiSeq System as 87-base-pair reads. In the original analysis: In a later analysis, 70 million to 95 million unique TCR beta chains were counted across the approximately 640 repertoires, and around 10 million of these chains were shared by at least two donors. A nearest-neighbor algorithm error-corrected the raw reads and collapsed the reads into unique sequences, merging closely related sequences to remove PCR and sequencing errors. CDR3 sequences were aligned to IMGT reference sequences to assign V, D and J gene segments. Each retained sequence needed at least a six-nucleotide match to both a V gene segment and a J gene segment. A rearrangement counted as productive if the CDR3 had no stop codons and remained in frame with V and J, and every other rearrangement counted as non-productive. Following IMGT convention, CDR3 was defined as the stretch from the second conserved V-encoded cysteine to the conserved J-encoded phenylalanine. In an earlier analysis of 550 to 650 of the donors, sequences lacking an unambiguous match to a single V gene segment were excluded. In an earlier analysis of approximately 560 of the donors, a V segment was called functional when productive rearrangements were above 56.7%, and segregating when the standard deviation between donors exceeded 5%. To diagnose cytomegalovirus status from the catalog of TCR beta chain sequences, a statistical classification framework was built. In a later analysis, V and J genes were assigned by comparing TCR nucleotide sequences against IMGT/GENE-DB human TR gene sequences. The TCRdist pipeline was used in a later analysis to assign CDR3 sequences and most-parsimonious VDJ recombination scenarios. In a later analysis, each TCR beta chain was defined by its CDR3 amino acid sequence together with its V-gene family, and reads lacking a unique V-gene family were excluded. A later analysis removed 500 to 600 highly shared, low-generation-probability nucleotide sequences to deal with suspected cross-contamination and a sequencing artifact. In a later analysis, a clonal expansion index for each public chain was calculated from normalized within-repertoire ranks of inferred template counts. In a later analysis, generation probabilities were computed using a VDJ recombination model fitted to out-of-frame rearrangements, and the results were checked against IGoR. Hypergeometric tests were used in a later analysis to score TCR-TCR, TCR-HLA and TCR-CMV co-occurrence, with a repertoire-size bias correction applied to the TCR pairs. A later analysis estimated false discovery rates by permuting HLA or CMV assignments 20 times. A later analysis grouped co-occurring TCRs with DBSCAN, adding TCRdist sequence similarity when clustering within HLA-allele-positive subsets. Repertoires with fewer than 30,000 or more than 120,000 public chains were left out of co-occurrence clustering, as were a few repertoires with anomalous nucleotide sharing. TCRdb carries this immuneACCESS record with in-frame sequences only. Its versions omit some clonotypes, under half of them owing to an unresolved V gene in the studies checked, with the rest unexplained. V and J calls and clone size are as listed in that table; D and trimming were resolved from the DNA. Counted in this sample were about 180,000 clones; 80% of them appeared once. The ten largest make up 1.5% to 2% of the sample.

General conclusions and limits of the study: Because HLA typing was unavailable for some donors at each locus, only the typed subset was used in association tests. Linkage disequilibrium might explain the correlated functional status among segregating V segments, but an unknown experimental factor could not be ruled out. Some IMGT-functional V segments, including TRBV6-2 and TRBV6-3, could not be distinguished by the 87-base-pair reads and were therefore excluded. A later genetic analysis reported fewer N-insertions in productive TCRs among donors in an Asian-associated ancestry cluster than the approximately 700-donor mean. In both the original and validation cohorts, the classifier was reported to diagnose cytomegalovirus status with high specificity and sensitivity. In an earlier analysis of around 600 of the donors, most TCR beta V segments were observed in productive rearrangements about 90% or about 30% of the time, broadly matching IMGT annotations. A later genetic analysis associated a missense DCLRE1C variant with V-gene and J-gene trimming of TCR beta chains, and an independent cohort replicated the association. The cohort was sequenced for TCR beta chains only, and without alpha or paired-chain data the features that could be detected were limited. The authors suggested that the approach could potentially be extended to other disease states and immunological phenotypes. Across donors, most TCR sequences were observed very rarely, whereas some public TCRs were present in many individuals. In vitro tests confirmed that a few of the cytomegalovirus-associated TCR beta chains recognize cytomegalovirus antigens. A total of 150 or so TCR beta chains were listed by the study as associated with cytomegalovirus. Immune exposure information for the cohort was limited to CMV serostatus. A later analysis reported that several top co-occurrence clusters appeared linked to parvovirus B19, influenza, CMV and Epstein-Barr virus. Presence/absence analyses assumed roughly uniform sequencing depth across donors, an assumption that may not hold. Assigning TCR associations to individual alleles was difficult when HLA alleles, especially DR and DQ, strongly co-occurred. A further reported finding was that TCR beta sequences accurately predicted the HLA-A and HLA-B alleles for most subjects in the first cohort. Most CMV-associated TCR beta chains appeared to be HLA-restricted in a later analysis, and the HLA associations seemed to be driven largely by CMV exposure. At a false discovery rate of 0.05, a later analysis linked 15,000 to 20,000 TCR beta sequences to specific HLA alleles. Compared with equally common non-associated chains, HLA-associated TCR beta chains in a later analysis were more clonally expanded and had lower generation probabilities. Because counts were too low, around 18 rarely observed V segments, including chromosome 9 orphons, were left out of the earlier analysis of about 500 of the donors. According to a later analysis, TCR association rates differed among HLA loci, with DRB1 alleles showing the most associated TCRs and HLA-C alleles showing the fewest. The sequencing pipeline was judged likely to have produced a cluster of highly shared sequence variants as a technical artifact.

From the germline V gene, CDR1 is MGHRA and CDR2 is YSYEKL. The germline ends are 12 bases apart after V is trimmed by 0 bases and J by 1 base. Measured from the cysteine to the phenylalanine, the CDR3 is 16 residues long. Only the CDR3 DNA stays, 48 bases, in frame from base 1. The source is a woman in her twenties or thirties in good health and CMV-seronegative. The V and J segments used are TRBV4-1 and TRBJ1-1; a tentative D call is TRBD1 (5 bases match). Sequences were obtained from PBMCs. The sequenced DNA: TGCGCCAGCAGCCAAGAGGGGGGAATGGCGAACACTGAAGCTTTCTTT. This codes for CASSQEGGMANTEAFF.